The rows below give T cell receptor beta chains drawn from one sample of a study of blood T cell repertoires in COVID-19. Assay: immunoSEQ multiplex PCR; the TCRdb copy retains only in-frame clones and omits some. The table shows over 200,000 clones, with about 90% occurring only once. The specimen sequenced was peripheral blood. These receptors all come from a woman aged 60-75 years with acute or convalescent COVID-19. The CDR3 runs from the conserved cysteine through the conserved F or W. A D gene is named only where the DNA matches it firmly. Where a row states a size, it is once, few, many or the class of an expanded clone; other rows omit it.

TRBJ2-7 | TRBV21-1 | NA | NA | TGTGCCAGGGGGGGAGGGCCGCCCTCCTACGAGCAGTACTTC | CARGGGPPSYEQYF
TRBJ2-3 | TRBV27 | TRBD2 | NA | TGTGCCAGCAGTTACGGCGCGGGGGGCACAGATACGCAGTATTTT | CASSYGAGGTDTQYF
TRBJ2-7 | TRBV6-5 | TRBD2 | NA | TGTGCCAGCAGTTACAGGCTAGCGGGCGGTTCCTACGAGCAGTACTTC | CASSYRLAGGSYEQYF
TRBJ1-5 | TRBV7-8 | TRBD1 | NA | TGTGCCAGCAGCTCCTTCAGGTGGACAGGGGGCCGAGGGAGGCATCAGCCCCAGCATTTT | CASSSFRWTGGRGRHQPQHF
TRBJ1-2 | TRBV5-8 | TRBD1 | NA | TGTGCCAGCAGCTTGGGGGTTTTTACGACAGGGACCTATGGCTACACCTTC | CASSLGVFTTGTYGYTF
TRBJ2-3 | TRBV7-2 | TRBD2 | once | TGTGCCAGCAGCAAAAGGACTAGCGGGAGCGCAGATACGCAGTATTTT | CASSKRTSGSADTQYF
TRBJ2-5 | TRBV9 | TRBD2 | NA | TGTGCCAGCAGCAGATGGACTAGCGGCCAAGAGACCCAGTACTTC | CASSRWTSGQETQYF
TRBJ2-3 | TRBV18 | TRBD2 | NA | TGTGCCAGCTCACCTGGGCGGGGGGCCACAGATACGCAGTATTTT | CASSPGRGATDTQYF
TRBJ2-2 | TRBV18 | NA | NA | TGTGCCAGCTCACCACAGCTTACCGGGGAGCTGTTTTTT | CASSPQLTGELFF
TRBJ1-5 | TRBV19 | TRBD1 | NA | TGTGCCAGTAGTACCGGGACAGGGGTTGGCAATCAGCCCCAGCATTTT | CASSTGTGVGNQPQHF
TRBJ2-3 | TRBV5-1 | TRBD2 | NA | TGCGCCAGCAGCTTGGTTAGCGGGGGTAGCACAGATACGCAGTATTTT | CASSLVSGGSTDTQYF
TRBJ1-4 | TRBV19 | TRBD1 | NA | TGTGCCAGTAGTAAATGGGACAGGGGGCGAACTAATGAAAAACTGTTTTTT | CASSKWDRGRTNEKLFF
TRBJ2-5 | TRBV30 | TRBD1 | NA | TGTGCCTGGAGCGACAGGGAGCTGGGGACCCAGTACTTC | CAWSDRELGTQYF
TRBJ2-1 | TRBV7-2 | NA | NA | TGTGCCAGCAGCGGGGCGGGAAGTACCTACAATGAGCAGTTCTTC | CASSGAGSTYNEQFF
TRBJ1-1 | TRBV20-1 | TRBD1 | NA | TGCACGGGACAGGGCGGCACTGAAGCTTTCTTT | CTGQGGTEAFF
TRBJ2-5 | TRBV25-1 | TRBD2 | NA | TGTGCCAGCAGTGAACTGGGCATTAGCGGGAAGGAAGAGACCCAGTACTTC | CASSELGISGKEETQYF
TRBJ2-3 | TRBV4-1 | TRBD2 | NA | TGCGCCAGCAGCCAAGATCTAGCGGGGGGGACGGGCACAGATACGCAGTATTTT | CASSQDLAGGTGTDTQYF